These T cell receptor beta chains were read from a single sample in a study of control samples from healthy donors and cancer patients. TCRdb's copy holds only in-frame clones and misses some; the assay was immunoSEQ multiplex PCR. The top ten hold roughly 3.2% of the sample, which has 130,000 or so clones, 88% seen once. Input material: blood. These receptors were collected from a man aged 50 or older in good health. Both conserved end residues are part of each CDR3. A D gene is named only where the DNA matches it firmly. The listing skips clone size in some rows; elsewhere it reads once, few, many or a size class.

clone_size	j_call	d_call	v_call	cdr3_nt	cdr3_aa
once	TRBJ1-2	NA	TRBV6-4	TGTGCCAGCAGCCACGGGGCAGGATATGGCTACACCTTC	CASSHGAGYGYTF
NA	TRBJ2-7	NA	TRBV15	TGTGCCACCAGCAGAGATATGGTAGCCTACGAGCAGTACTTC	CATSRDMVAYEQYF
NA	TRBJ1-5	TRBD1	TRBV4-1	TGCGCCAGCAGCCAAGCAGGGGGAGGTCAGCCCCAGCATTTT	CASSQAGGGQPQHF
NA	TRBJ2-2	TRBD2	TRBV11-3	TGTGCCAGCAGCTTAGGGCTAGCGGCTGTCTACACCGGGGAGCTGTTTTTT	CASSLGLAAVYTGELFF
NA	TRBJ1-1	NA	TRBV25-1	TGTGCCAGCAGTGAAGCGGATTTCTTTGGCGCTTTCTTT	CASSEADFFGAFF
NA	TRBJ1-2	NA	TRBV3-1/TRBV3-2	TGTGCCAGCAGCCCTTCGGGTAACTATGGCTACACCTTC	CASSPSGNYGYTF
NA	TRBJ2-1	NA	TRBV7-3	TGTGCCAGCAGCCCTGACAGGTCCTACAATGAGCAGTTCTTC	CASSPDRSYNEQFF
NA	TRBJ2-2	NA	TRBV7-9	TGTGCCAGCAGTATTAGTGTCACCCACGTGAACACCGGGGAGCTGTTTTTT	CASSISVTHVNTGELFF
NA	TRBJ1-2	NA	TRBV2	TGTGCCAGCAGTGAAGGTCGTCCCACCTTCGTCGGCTACACCTTC	CASSEGRPTFVGYTF
NA	TRBJ1-5	NA	TRBV7-9	TGTGCCAGCAGCTTAGGTAACCACGGGCCCCAGCATTTT	CASSLGNHGPQHF
once	TRBJ2-7	NA	TRBV5-1	TGCGCCAGCAGCTTGGCAGTCCGGGACACCGGGGGTGAGCAGTACTTC	CASSLAVRDTGGEQYF
NA	TRBJ1-5	TRBD1	TRBV19	TGTGCCAGTACCTTACTTTCACAGGGGAGGAATCAGCCCCAGCATTTT	CASTLLSQGRNQPQHF
NA	TRBJ2-5	NA	TRBV9	TGTGCCAGCAGCTTCGACCCGGGACGAGGACAAGAGACCCAGTACTTC	CASSFDPGRGQETQYF
NA	TRBJ2-1	TRBD2	TRBV24-1	TGTGCCACCAGTGATTCCCCGGGAGGGGGGAAAGGCAATGAGCAGTTCTTC	CATSDSPGGGKGNEQFF
NA	TRBJ2-5	TRBD2	TRBV7-9	TGTGCCAGCAGCCCACTAGCGGGGCGCAACCAAGAGACCCAGTACTTC	CASSPLAGRNQETQYF
once	TRBJ1-5	TRBD1	TRBV5-8	TGTGCCAGCACCGTAGTGGACAGGCCCAGCAATCAGCCCCAGCATTTT	CASTVVDRPSNQPQHF
NA	TRBJ1-4	TRBD1	TRBV2	TGTGCCAGCGTTAGGGACAGGACTTCAACTAATGAAAAACTGTTTTTT	CASVRDRTSTNEKLFF
NA	TRBJ2-1	TRBD2	TRBV10-1	TGCGCCAGCAGCGGAGGGCTAGCGGGGCATGAGCAGTTCTTC	CASSGGLAGHEQFF
NA	TRBJ2-7	NA	TRBV13	TGTGCCAGCAGCTTACGGGACAAATACTACGAGCAGTACTTC	CASSLRDKYYEQYF
NA	TRBJ2-3	NA	TRBV6-5	TGTGCCAGCAAGAGGGTAGATACGCAGTATTTT	CASKRVDTQYF
once	TRBJ2-5	TRBD2	TRBV5-1	TGCGCCAGCAGCTTTGGAGGAGGTGGAAGCGGGGGCCAAGAGACCCAGTACTTC	CASSFGGGGSGGQETQYF
few	TRBJ1-5	TRBD1	TRBV19	TGTGCCAGTAGTGGGGGTGGGACAGGGGGAATTTGGCAGCCCCAGCATTTT	CASSGGGTGGIWQPQHF
NA	TRBJ2-1	NA	TRBV11-2	TGTGCCAGCAGCAACGGGAGACTTCAACCTGAGGCCCCGTTCTTC	CASSNGRLQPEAPFF
NA	TRBJ2-5	TRBD1	TRBV10-3	TGTGCCATCAGTGAGGAGGACAGGTTTGCCCAGTACTTC	CAISEEDRFAQYF
NA	TRBJ1-3	TRBD1	TRBV4-1	TGCGCCAGCAGCCAAGAGGGGACAGGGGGCGGCACTGGAAACACCATATATTTT	CASSQEGTGGGTGNTIYF
NA	TRBJ2-3	TRBD2	TRBV9	TGTGCCAGCAGCTCCTACGGCAGCGGGGGGGCCTCGGATACGCAGTATTTT	CASSSYGSGGASDTQYF
NA	TRBJ1-3	NA	TRBV27	TGTGCCAGCAGTTTGAACTATGGAAACACCATATATTTT	CASSLNYGNTIYF
NA	TRBJ2-4	NA	TRBV7-2	TGTGCCAGCAGCTTAACGTTAGCCAAAAACATTCAGTACTTC	CASSLTLAKNIQYF
NA	TRBJ1-2	NA	TRBV11-2	TGTGCCAGCAGCCCAAGTACAGGGCCGAGTTATGGCTACACCTTC	CASSPSTGPSYGYTF
NA	TRBJ2-5	NA	TRBV11-3	TGTGCCAGCGGAAAAACTCCAGGGGAGACCCAGTACTTC	CASGKTPGETQYF
few	TRBJ2-6	TRBD1	TRBV11-2	TGTGCCAGCAGCTTTCCGGGACAGGCAATCTCTGGGGCCAACGTCCTGACTTTC	CASSFPGQAISGANVLTF
NA	TRBJ2-1	TRBD2	TRBV29-1	TGCAGCGTATCGGGGGGTACGAATGAGCAGTTCTTC	CSVSGGTNEQFF
NA	TRBJ2-7	NA	TRBV9	TGTGCCAGCAGCGTAGCGGACGGGACCTACGAGCAGTACTTC	CASSVADGTYEQYF
NA	TRBJ2-3	TRBD1	TRBV7-9	TGTGCCAGCAGAATAGGCGGGACAGGAGCAGATACGCAGTATTTT	CASRIGGTGADTQYF
NA	TRBJ1-5	TRBD1	TRBV15	TGTGCCACCAGCAGGGCGGGACAGACGAATCAGCCCCAGCATTTT	CATSRAGQTNQPQHF
NA	TRBJ1-6	NA	TRBV2	TGTGCCAGCAGTCTAAGCTCCTATAATTCACCCCTCCACTTT	CASSLSSYNSPLHF
NA	TRBJ2-3	TRBD2	TRBV3-1/TRBV3-2	TGTGCCAGCAGCCACCCACCTGAGACTAGCGGGGCCCCTAGCACAGATACGCAGTATTTT	CASSHPPETSGAPSTDTQYF
NA	TRBJ2-3	NA	TRBV6-5	TGTGCCAGCAGTTCAAACGAGGCAGATACGCAGTATTTT	CASSSNEADTQYF
once	TRBJ1-1	TRBD1	TRBV7-9	TGTGCCAGCAGCTTAGTGTGGGACAGGGTCCCGGCGAACACTGAAGCTTTCTTT	CASSLVWDRVPANTEAFF
once	TRBJ1-3	NA	TRBV5-8	TGTGCCAGCAGCCGGTTTTCTCGGGACACCAAAGGGAACCGGCGTAACACCATATATTTT	CASSRFSRDTKGNRRNTIYF
NA	TRBJ1-2	TRBD1	TRBV28	TGTGCCAGCAGACTGGGACAGGGGCACGGCTACACCTTC	CASRLGQGHGYTF
NA	TRBJ1-2	TRBD1	TRBV27	TGTGCCAGCAGTCCGGGACAGTCGTCCTATGGCTACACCTTC	CASSPGQSSYGYTF
NA	TRBJ2-1	NA	TRBV13	TGTGCCAGCAGCTCATCCGATGGGAATGAGCAGTTCTTC	CASSSSDGNEQFF
NA	TRBJ2-2	TRBD1	TRBV6-5	TGTGCCGCGTCACAGGGGTCAAGAACCGGGGAGCTGTTTTTT	CAASQGSRTGELFF
NA	TRBJ1-2	NA	TRBV3-1/TRBV3-2	TGTGCCAGCAGCCAGCACGGGGCTGGGCGGGGGCTGCCGGGCTACACCTTC	CASSQHGAGRGLPGYTF
NA	TRBJ1-5	TRBD1	TRBV7-2	TGTGCCAGCAGCCCAACAGGGGGCACCAATCAGCCCCAGCATTTT	CASSPTGGTNQPQHF
NA	TRBJ2-2	TRBD2	TRBV9	TGTGCCAGCAGCGTCCCCTTCGGGGGGGGGACCGGGGAGCTGTTTTTT	CASSVPFGGGTGELFF
NA	TRBJ2-2	TRBD1	TRBV11-3	TGTGCCAGCAGCTTAGTGGTTCAGGGGGCTAACGGGGAGCTGTTTTTT	CASSLVVQGANGELFF
NA	TRBJ2-7	NA	TRBV7-8	TGTGCCAGCAGCTCCAGGGTAACCACCTACGAGCAGTACTTC	CASSSRVTTYEQYF
few	TRBJ2-6	TRBD1	TRBV19	TGTGCCAGTAGTATAGGGTTGACGGGACAGGACTCCCGCCGGGGTGGGGCCAACGTCCTGACTTTC	CASSIGLTGQDSRRGGANVLTF
NA	TRBJ2-2	NA	TRBV7-8	TGTGCCAGCAGGGACTCCCGGTTAAACACCGGGGAGCTGTTTTTT	CASRDSRLNTGELFF